The T cell receptor (beta chain) under discussion was sequenced for a study of T cells in Graves' hyperthyroidism and ophthalmopathy. This CDR3 spans 11 amino acids. Germline lookup yields CDR1 SNHLY and CDR2 FYNNEI. Researchers amplified the TCR beta CDR3 regions from RNA transcripts. HTBI primers drove first-round RT-PCR of the TCR CDR3. TCRdb reprocessed the multiplex PCR reads with MiXCR, giving one entry per CDR3 protein. The data show more than 500,000 distinct CDR3 sequences, 46% seen once. Study-wide results and caveats: The model's output predicted ophthalmopathy at a median of around 6.9 months prior to onset. Most thyroid-expanded clonotypes above 0.001 were also found in blood.

This clonotype was recorded only once. No antigen is known for it. The germline gene is not matched at one end of the junction; a read error may be the cause. Sample: peripheral blood or thyroid tissue (not recorded which). The rearrangement joins TRBV2 to TRBJ1-3; no clear D gene. The sequence was collected from an adult woman with Graves' disease, either hyperthyroidism or ophthalmopathy (not recorded which). The CDR3 here is CASNFGLARGF. As DNA, the CDR3 is TGTGCCAGCAATTTTGGGCTAGCACGCGGATTT.